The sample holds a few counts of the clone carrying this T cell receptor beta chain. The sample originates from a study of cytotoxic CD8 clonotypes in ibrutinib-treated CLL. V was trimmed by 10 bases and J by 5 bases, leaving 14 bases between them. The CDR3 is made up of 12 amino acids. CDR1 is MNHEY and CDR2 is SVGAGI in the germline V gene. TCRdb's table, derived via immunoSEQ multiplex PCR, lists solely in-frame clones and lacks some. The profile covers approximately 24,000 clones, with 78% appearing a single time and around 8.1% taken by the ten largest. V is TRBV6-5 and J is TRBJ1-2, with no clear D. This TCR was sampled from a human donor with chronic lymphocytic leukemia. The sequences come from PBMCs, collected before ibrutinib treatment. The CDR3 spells CATRPGDYGYTF. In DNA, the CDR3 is TGTGCCACCCGGCCCGGAGATTATGGCTACACCTTC.